The clone carrying this T cell receptor beta chain was observed many times. The 5'RACE template-switching step produced TCR cDNA and added a universal primer site and UMIs. TCRdb reanalysed the 5' RACE reads using MiXCR and keeps one entry per CDR3 protein. The sample has about 110,000 distinct CDR3 sequences; around 8% are singletons. This entry comes from a study of T cells after yellow fever vaccination. Unmatched junction bases numbered 8, after V lost 4 bases and J lost 6 bases. Germline V gives CDR1 MNHEY, CDR2 SMNVEV (reference sequence). The CDR3 is made up of 17 amino acids. The chain carries TRBV27 and TRBJ2-3; the match to TRBD2 covers 15 bases. The clonotype was recovered from a man under 40 who received the YFV17D yellow fever vaccine. This specimen consisted of CD8+ T cells sorted from PBMCs, obtained 45 days after the yellow fever booster vaccination. CDR3 bases: TGTGCCAGCAGTTGGACTAGCGGGAGGGCCTATCGGGATACGCAGTATTTT. This gives the protein CASSWTSGRAYRDTQYF.